These 22 T cell receptor beta chains originate from one sample sequenced in a study of cytomegalovirus exposure and HLA in healthy donors. The study ran its PCR with 60 Vbeta and 13 Jbeta primers. The data were produced by immunoSEQ multiplex PCR, yet TCRdb's version contains in-frame clones alone and is incomplete. This sample has about 180,000 clones, with about four fifths found just once. Material: PBMCs. The origin of the receptors is a man aged 30-40 years in good health and CMV-seropositive.

This clone was seen only a few times. The J gene is TRBJ2-1, the V gene TRBV6-4; TRBD1 matches at 9 bases. The germline CDR1 and CDR2 sequences are MRHNA and SNTAGT. Trimming cost V 0 bases and J 2 bases; bases outside gene matches: 2. The CDR3 sequence is 16 residues long. The CDR3 loop is CASSDSQGAPYNEQFF. Written as DNA, the CDR3 is TGTGCCAGCAGTGACTCACAGGGGGCACCCTACAATGAGCAGTTCTTC.

This clone has more than one count but fewer than ten. The chain has TRBV25-1 and TRBJ1-4, with D perhaps matching TRBD1 (6 bases). The CDR3 is 15 residues long. Trimming shortened V by 2 bases and J by 1 base, and 8 bases separated the two germline ends. Germline V gene sequence: CDR1 MGHDK, CDR2 SYGVNS. The CDR3 reads CASSEARGTNEKLFF. The CDR3 nucleotides are TGTGCCAGCAGTGAAGCCAGGGGAACTAATGAAAAACTGTTTTTT.

This sequence joins TRBV6-1 and TRBJ1-5; TRBD1 aligns across 8 bases. This CDR3 is built from 13 residues. Germline CDR1 is MNHNS and CDR2 is SASEGT. V was pared by 9 bases and J by 6 bases, with 7 bases of the junction left unmatched. CDR3 in DNA: TGTGCCAGTTACGGACAGGGAGGTCAGCCCCAGCATTTT. It specifies CASYGQGGQPQHF.

The genes are TRBV7-8 and TRBJ1-1; TRBD1 matches at 8 bases. In germline, CDR1 is SGHVS, CDR2 FQNEAQ. V lost 9 bases and J lost 1; bases outside the gene matches: 4. The CDR3 is 13 residues long. CDR3 sequence reads: CARWTGSNTEAFF. The CDR3 nucleotides read TGTGCCAGATGGACAGGGTCGAACACTGAAGCTTTCTTT.

The chain employs TRBV28 and TRBJ2-3; 13 positions agree with TRBD2. The CDR3 contains 19 residues. Germline V CDR1 and CDR2: MDHEN, SYDVKM. V lost 2 bases, J lost 5 bases, and 13 bases stayed unmatched. For the CDR3, the DNA is TGTGCCAGCAGTTTAAATACGGGACTAGCGGGACCAATGATAGATACGCAGTATTTT. It specifies CASSLNTGLAGPMIDTQYF. Based on the CDR3 plus reference TRBV28 and TRBJ2-3, the full variable domain is DVKVTQSSRYLVKRTGEKVFLECVQDMDHENMFWYRQDPGLGLRLIYFSYDVKMKEKGDIPEGYSVSREKKERFSLILESASTNQTSMYLCASSLNTGLAGPMIDTQYFGPGTRLTVL.

The V call is TRBV5-1, the J call TRBJ2-3; TRBD2 is a possible D gene (5 bases). CDR1 is SGHRS and CDR2 is YFSETQ in the germline V gene. The CDR3 runs 14 residues. The ends were cut back, 0 bases at V and 2 bases at J, with 7 bases in the middle. This CDR3 is CASSLGAVTDTQYF. CDR3 nucleotide sequence: TGCGCCAGCAGCTTGGGAGCGGTCACAGATACGCAGTATTTT.

This sequence joins TRBV6-5 and TRBJ2-5; maybe TRBD2 (5 bases). Trimming cost V 2 bases and J 2 bases, with 12 bases left between them. CDR3 length: 15 residues. Germline loops: CDR1 MNHEY, CDR2 SVGAGI. DNA of the CDR3: TGTGCCAGCAGTTACGGGCTAGCATCTCAAGAGACCCAGTACTTC. Its protein product is CASSYGLASQETQYF.

The CDR3: CASSLFSGNTIYF. CDR3 nucleotide sequence: TGTGCCAGCAGCCTCTTCTCTGGAAACACCATATATTTT. The V gene is TRBV14, the J gene TRBJ1-3; D is unclear. CDR1 and CDR2 (germline): SGHDN, FVKESK. The CDR3 is 13 residues long. The V end lost 4 bases, the J end lost 0 bases, and 4 bases lay between the germline ends.

This chain joins TRBV7-9 and TRBJ2-7, with 7 nucleotides matching TRBD1. The germline gives CDR1 SEHNR, CDR2 FQNEAQ (reference sequence). The CDR3 length is 16 residues. The junction had 10 bases not matched to a gene; V was cut back by 5 bases and J by 0 bases. CDR3 nucleotide sequence: TGTGCCAGCAGCCCCATAAGACAGGGAAGCTCCTACGAGCAGTACTTC. Its protein product is CASSPIRQGSSYEQYF. The whole variable domain, remainder taken from reference TRBV7-9 and TRBJ2-7, is DTGVSQNPRHKITKRGQNVTFRCDPISEHNRLYWYRQTLGQGPEFLTYFQNEAQLEKSRLLSDRFSAERPKGSFSTLEIQRTEQGDSAMYLCASSPIRQGSSYEQYFGPGTRLTVT.

The chain is built from TRBV5-6 and TRBJ2-7, with 7 bases aligning to TRBD2. The CDR3 consists of 16 residues. Germline loops: CDR1 SGHDT, CDR2 YYEEEE. The V and J ends lost 0 bases and 0 bases, in that order; junction bases with no gene match: 6. The CDR3 reads CASSLDGGGYSYEQYF. Here the CDR3 DNA reads TGTGCCAGCAGCTTGGATGGGGGGGGATACTCCTACGAGCAGTACTTC.

This clone was found a few times. The chain joins TRBV6-4 to TRBJ1-5; D unresolved. Trimming cost V 5 bases and J 5 bases, with 10 bases left between them. This CDR3 is built from 13 residues. Germline V gene sequence: CDR1 MRHNA, CDR2 SNTAGT. The CDR3, as DNA: TGTGCCAGCAGTCTTGACACTTATCAGCCCCAGCATTTT. It codes for CASSLDTYQPQHF.

The chain has TRBV4-3 and TRBJ2-3; 7 bases agree with TRBD2. This CDR3 comprises 19 residues. J gave up 0 bases and V 4 bases, and 16 bases lay outside the gene matches. The germline CDR1 and CDR2 sequences are LGHNA and YSLEER. CDR3 DNA: TGCGCCAGCAGCCCCCAACTAGCGACCCCCTCTTCTAGCACAGATACGCAGTATTTT. Its protein is CASSPQLATPSSSTDTQYF.

This rearrangement joins TRBV27 to TRBJ1-1, with 12 bases identical to TRBD1. J gave up 4 bases and V 7 bases, and 10 bases lay outside the gene matches. Germline CDR1 MNHEY, CDR2 SMNVEV (reference sequence). The CDR3 spans 16 residues. CDR3 sequence: CASNPGQGAKVTEAFF. For the CDR3, the DNA is TGTGCCAGCAACCCGGGACAGGGGGCGAAGGTCACTGAAGCTTTCTTT.

In its sample, this clone was seen a few times. The CDR3 region has the DNA TGTGCCACCAGCAGCCCCTCCTCCGGGACTATTACGGAGCAGTACTTC. Translating gives CATSSPSSGTITEQYF. The gene calls are TRBV15 and TRBJ2-7; 7 nucleotides align to TRBD2. Germline assignment: CDR1 LNHNV and CDR2 YYDKDF (reference sequence). With 3 bases clipped from V and 7 bases from J, the junction kept 15 bases outside the gene matches. There are 16 residues in the CDR3.

The rearrangement links TRBV5-6 to TRBJ1-2, with 9 bases identical to TRBD1. J gave up 7 bases and V 0 bases, and 10 bases lay outside the gene matches. The CDR3 contains 16 residues. From germline, CDR1 is SGHDT and CDR2 YYEEEE. The CDR3 spells CASSLAGLDRGRGYTF. The CDR3 DNA reads TGTGCCAGCAGCTTGGCCGGTTTGGACAGGGGTCGTGGCTACACCTTC.

V and J are TRBV27 and TRBJ1-2; possibly TRBD1 for D (6 bases). The CDR3 extends over 12 amino acids. Trimming took 5 bases from V and 8 from J, leaving 12 bases between them. Germline V gene sequence: CDR1 MNHEY, CDR2 SMNVEV (reference sequence). The CDR3 sequence is CASSTQGWGYTF. The CDR3 bases are TGTGCCAGCAGTACACAGGGTTGGGGCTACACCTTC.

This clone was seen just once. V is TRBV7-2 and J is TRBJ2-2; TRBD2 might be the D (5 bases). Per the germline V gene, CDR1 is SGHTA and CDR2 is FQGNSA. The CDR3 has 15 amino acids. Trimming stripped 0 bases from V and 1 base from J, with 6 bases between. DNA of the CDR3: TGTGCCAGCAGCTTAGCGGGAGTGAACACCGGGGAGCTGTTTTTT. It is translated as CASSLAGVNTGELFF.

In this sample, this clone turned up a few times. CDR3 loop: CASSQVSGGNTIYF. CDR3 nucleotides: TGCGCCAGCAGCCAAGTGTCAGGGGGAAACACCATATATTTT. The chain recombines TRBV4-3 with TRBJ1-3; the D gene is possibly TRBD1 (5 bases). Trimming shortened V by 1 base and J by 4 bases, and 8 bases separated the two germline ends. Germline CDR1 reads LGHNA; CDR2 reads YSLEER. The CDR3 sequence is 14 residues long.

The chain joins TRBV27 to TRBJ1-5; the D is unclear. The CDR3 runs to 12 residues. Germline V gene sequence: CDR1 MNHEY, CDR2 SMNVEV (reference sequence). Between the trimmed V and J ends, which lost 4 bases and 3 bases, there was a span of 4 bases. The CDR3 reads CASSSLNQPQHF. DNA for the CDR3: TGTGCCAGCAGTTCCCTCAATCAGCCCCAGCATTTT.

The chain carries TRBV18 and TRBJ2-7; 7 nucleotides align to TRBD2. Looked up from germline, CDR1 is KGHSH and CDR2 is LQKENI. With V trimmed by 3 bases and J by 2 bases, 10 bases remained unmatched. This CDR3 contains 16 residues. CDR3 nucleotide sequence: TGTGCCAGCTCACCCTACGGGCGGGAGATGACCTACGAGCAGTACTTC. Protein sequence: CASSPYGREMTYEQYF.

The chain recombines TRBV28 with TRBJ1-2, with 8 bases fitting TRBD1. V was pared by 3 bases and J by 7 bases, with 7 bases of the junction left unmatched. CDR3 length: 14 residues. Per the germline V gene, CDR1 is MDHEN and CDR2 is SYDVKM. DNA for the CDR3: TGTGCCAGCAGTTTCCAGGGGGCCTCCTTTGGCTACACCTTC. It is translated as CASSFQGASFGYTF.

In regard to this clone: The same CDR3 is also encoded by other DNA sequences in this sample. The chain is built from TRBV19 and TRBJ2-5; TRBD1 agrees at 7 bases. Germline V gives CDR1 LNHDA, CDR2 SQIVND (reference sequence). The CDR3 consists of 13 residues. Trimming removed 6 bases from V and 2 bases from J; junction bases left unmatched: 3. CDR3 nucleotides: TGTGCCAGTAGCGTCAGGGGGCAAGAGACCCAGTACTTC. This sequence encodes CASSVRGQETQYF.